What follows are 2 T cell receptor beta chains derived from one specimen sequenced in a study of identical twins. TCRdb re-analysed the 5' RACE reads in MiXCR, keeping a single row per CDR3 protein. Here the sample spans 1.5 million to 2 million distinct CDR3 sequences, more than 30% being singletons. The sequenced material came from cord blood. These receptors all come from a newborn girl in good health.

The chain links TRBV7-2 to TRBJ1-2, with a tentative D call TRBD1 (5 bases). Trimming removed 2 bases from V and 4 bases from J, with 14 bases in between. Germline lookup yields CDR1 SGHTA and CDR2 FQGNSA. The CDR3 is 15 amino acids. The CDR3 nucleotides are TGTGCCAGCAGCTTAAAGGACACGGCTGTCTATGGCTACACCTTC. This gives the protein CASSLKDTAVYGYTF.

The genes are TRBV21-1 and TRBJ2-3; the D call of TRBD2 is as the table states it, not checked on the DNA. TRBV21-1 is recorded as a pseudogene. The CDR3 loop spans 19 amino acids. Here the CDR3 DNA reads TGTGCCAGCAGCAAAGGGCGGCTAGCGGGGGACCTAAGCACAGATACGCAGTATTTT. This codes for CASSKGRLAGDLSTDTQYF.